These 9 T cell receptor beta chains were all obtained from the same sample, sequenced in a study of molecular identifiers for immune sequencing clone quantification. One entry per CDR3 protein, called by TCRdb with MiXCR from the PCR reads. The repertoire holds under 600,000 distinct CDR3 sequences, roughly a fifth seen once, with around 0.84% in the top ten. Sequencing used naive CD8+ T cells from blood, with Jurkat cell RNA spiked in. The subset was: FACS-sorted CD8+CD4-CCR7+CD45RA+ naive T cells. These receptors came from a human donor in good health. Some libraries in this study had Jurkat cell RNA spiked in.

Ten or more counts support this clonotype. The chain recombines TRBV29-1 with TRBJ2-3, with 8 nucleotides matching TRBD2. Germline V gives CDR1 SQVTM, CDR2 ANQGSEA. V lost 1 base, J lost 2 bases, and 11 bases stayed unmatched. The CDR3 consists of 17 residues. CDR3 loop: CSVEVVAGPIPTDTQYF. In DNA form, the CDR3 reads TGCAGCGTTGAAGTGGTAGCGGGGCCCATTCCCACAGATACGCAGTATTTT.

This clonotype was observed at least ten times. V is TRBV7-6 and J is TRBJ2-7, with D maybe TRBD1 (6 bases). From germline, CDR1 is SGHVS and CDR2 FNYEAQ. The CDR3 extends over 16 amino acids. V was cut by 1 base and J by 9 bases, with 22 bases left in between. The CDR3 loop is CASSLDKTGTQSGQYF. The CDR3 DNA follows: TGTGCCAGCAGCTTAGACAAGACAGGAACCCAATCCGGGCAGTACTTC.

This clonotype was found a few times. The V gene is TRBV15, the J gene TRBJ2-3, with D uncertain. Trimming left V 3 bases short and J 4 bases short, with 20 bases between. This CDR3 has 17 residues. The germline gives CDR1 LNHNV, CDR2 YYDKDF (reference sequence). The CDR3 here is CATSRESPRVAADTQYF. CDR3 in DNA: TGTGCCACCAGCAGGGAATCCCCCCGGGTTGCGGCAGATACGCAGTATTTT.

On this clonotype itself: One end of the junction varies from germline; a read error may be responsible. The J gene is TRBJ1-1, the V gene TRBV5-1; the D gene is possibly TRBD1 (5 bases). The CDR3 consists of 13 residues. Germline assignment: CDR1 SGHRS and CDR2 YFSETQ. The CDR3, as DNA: TGCGCCAGCAGCCCGGGGCTAGGGTCCCCGACGGTTTTT. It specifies CASSPGLGSPTVF.

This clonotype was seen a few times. CDR3 in DNA: TGTGCCTGGAGTGTTGGGACAGGGGAAGAGACCCAGTACTTC. This codes for CAWSVGTGEETQYF. This rearrangement joins TRBV30 to TRBJ2-5; 10 bases fit TRBD1. The V gene's germline CDR1 is GTSNPN and CDR2 SVGIG (reference sequence). V shed 0 bases and J 3 bases; nucleotides not matched to a gene: 1. There are 14 residues in the CDR3.

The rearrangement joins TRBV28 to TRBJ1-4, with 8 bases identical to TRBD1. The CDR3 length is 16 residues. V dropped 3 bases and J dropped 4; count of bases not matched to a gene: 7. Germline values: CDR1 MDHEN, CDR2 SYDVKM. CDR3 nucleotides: TGTGCCAGCAGTTTTCGCACAGGGGGTATTAATGAAAAACTGTTTTTT. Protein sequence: CASSFRTGGINEKLFF.

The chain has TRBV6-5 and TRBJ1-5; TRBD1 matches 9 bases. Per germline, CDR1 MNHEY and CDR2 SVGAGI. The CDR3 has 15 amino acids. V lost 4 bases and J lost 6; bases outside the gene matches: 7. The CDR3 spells CASSLSGTGSQPQHF. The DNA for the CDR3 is TGTGCCAGCAGTTTATCCGGGACAGGGAGTCAGCCCCAGCATTTT.

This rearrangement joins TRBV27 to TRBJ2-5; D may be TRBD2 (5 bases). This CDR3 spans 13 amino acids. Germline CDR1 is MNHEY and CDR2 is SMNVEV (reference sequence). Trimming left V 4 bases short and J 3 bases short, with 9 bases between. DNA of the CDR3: TGTGCCAGCAGTTCGGACTGGGAAGAGACCCAGTACTTC. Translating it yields CASSSDWEETQYF.

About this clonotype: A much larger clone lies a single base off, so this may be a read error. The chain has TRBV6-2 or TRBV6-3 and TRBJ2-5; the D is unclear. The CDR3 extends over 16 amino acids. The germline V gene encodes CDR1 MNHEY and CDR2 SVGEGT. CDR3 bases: TGTGCCAGCGGTTACGATGCGGCGAGATACCAAGAGACCCAGTACTTC. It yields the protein CASGYDAARYQETQYF.